The 23 T cell receptor beta chains below all came from one sample that was sequenced in a study of T cell changes during pregnancy in multiple sclerosis. The protocol was immunoSEQ multiplex PCR, while the TCRdb copy is restricted to in-frame clones and leaves out a portion. Among over 90,000 clones listed, just over 90% were seen once. The input for sequencing was peripheral blood, taken in the second trimester of pregnancy. Every receptor here comes from a female donor in good health, enrolled as a control in a pregnancy study.

The rearrangement uses TRBV10-3 and TRBJ1-1; 7 bases agree with TRBD1. Germline lookup yields CDR1 ENHRY and CDR2 SYGVKD. Trimming at V came to 6 bases and at J to 8 bases, leaving 3 bases not matched to a gene. The CDR3 length is 11 residues. This chain's CDR3 is CAIRRDREAFF. CDR3 DNA sequence: TGTGCCATCAGGAGGGACAGAGAAGCTTTCTTT.

The rearrangement links TRBV6-1 to TRBJ1-5; D possibly corresponds to TRBD1 (5 bases). This CDR3 comprises 14 residues. Trimming shortened V by 2 bases and J by 6 bases, and 11 bases separated the two germline ends. The germline V gene has CDR1 MNHNS and CDR2 SASEGT. The CDR3 is CASSERQSSQPQHF. The CDR3 DNA reads TGTGCCAGCAGTGAACGACAGTCTAGTCAGCCCCAGCATTTT.

V usage is TRBV6-5 and J usage is TRBJ1-1, with a tentative D call TRBD1 (5 bases). V shed 2 bases and J shed 11 bases, with 12 bases lying between them. Germline CDR1 is MNHEY and CDR2 is SVGAGI. The CDR3 runs 12 residues. DNA for the CDR3: TGTGCCAGCAGTTACCCAGGGAACGGGGCTTTCTTT. Its protein product is CASSYPGNGAFF.

This chain connects TRBV19 to TRBJ1-4; D is possibly TRBD1 (6 bases). This CDR3 contains 15 residues. The ends were cut back, 5 bases at V and 4 bases at J, with 14 bases in the middle. CDR1 and CDR2 (germline): LNHDA, SQIVND (reference sequence). CDR3 nucleotides: TGTGCCAGTAGTCCACGGACAGAGATTAATGAAAAACTGTTTTTT. Amino acid sequence: CASSPRTEINEKLFF.

The chain joins TRBV4-1 to TRBJ1-3; no firm D call. Germline CDR1 and CDR2: MGHRA and YSYEKL. V was cut by 0 bases and J by 0 bases, with 6 bases left in between. CDR3 length equals 15 residues. The DNA of the CDR3 is TGCGCCAGCAGCCAAGACAGTCACTCTGGAAACACCATATATTTT. Translating gives CASSQDSHSGNTIYF.

The chain uses TRBV6-5 and TRBJ1-1, with 9 bases matching TRBD1. The CDR3 contains 13 residues. The V gene's germline CDR1 is MNHEY and CDR2 SVGAGI. Trimming cost V 2 bases and J 7 bases; bases outside gene matches: 2. Here the CDR3 reads CASSYRTGDEAFF. The CDR3, as DNA: TGTGCCAGCAGTTACCGGACAGGGGATGAAGCTTTCTTT.

This chain uses TRBV6-5 with TRBJ1-1, with 9 bases matching TRBD1. Trimming took 8 bases from V and 4 from J; bases not matched to a gene: 5. CDR3 length equals 13 residues. Germline-derived CDR1 and CDR2 are MNHEY and SVGAGI. CDR3 sequence: CASHRGQGTEAFF. In DNA, the CDR3 is TGTGCCAGCCACAGGGGGCAGGGCACTGAAGCTTTCTTT.

The table lists this clone with many counts. The chain has TRBV5-1 and TRBJ1-2, with 9 positions matching TRBD1. Trimming at V came to 1 base and at J to 4 bases, leaving 17 bases not matched to a gene. Germline CDR1 reads SGHRS; CDR2 reads YFSETQ. This CDR3 comprises 19 residues. The CDR3 sequence is CASSLKFRDRAHLSYGYTF. CDR3 coding DNA: TGCGCCAGCAGCTTGAAGTTCAGGGACAGGGCCCATCTAAGCTATGGCTACACCTTC.

The rearrangement uses TRBV29-1 and TRBJ2-1; 7 bases map to TRBD1. Germline CDR1 is SQVTM and CDR2 is ANQGSEA. After removal of 7 bases from V and 8 bases from J, the junction contained 14 bases not matched to a gene. This CDR3 has 14 residues. The CDR3 DNA sequence: TGCAGCGACTGCTCCTCCGGGACAGACTATGAGCAGTTCTTC. Residues: CSDCSSGTDYEQFF.

This chain uses TRBV29-1 with TRBJ1-2, with a weak D call TRBD1 (6 bases). CDR3 length: 18 residues. Per the germline V gene, CDR1 is SQVTM and CDR2 is ANQGSEA. The ends were cut back, 4 bases at V and 0 bases at J, with 24 bases in the middle. The CDR3 loop is CSVVIGGAGVRPNYGYTF. The DNA for the CDR3 is TGCAGCGTTGTTATCGGGGGGGCTGGGGTTCGTCCTAACTATGGCTACACCTTC. Full variable domain (outside the CDR3, taken from reference TRBV29-1 and TRBJ1-2): SAVISQKPSRDICQRGTSLTIQCQVDSQVTMMFWYRQQPGQSLTLIATANQGSEATYESGFVIDKFPISRPNLTFSTLTVSNMSPEDSSIYLCSVVIGGAGVRPNYGYTFGSGTRLTVV.

This chain joins TRBV27 and TRBJ2-7, with TRBD2 as a possible D gene (6 bases). Germline assignment: CDR1 MNHEY and CDR2 SMNVEV (reference sequence). V shed 4 bases and J shed 2 bases, with 9 bases lying between them. The CDR3 covers 13 residues. The CDR3 here is CASSSGETYEQYF. The CDR3 DNA is TGTGCCAGCAGTTCGGGAGAGACCTACGAGCAGTACTTC.

The rearrangement joins TRBV18 to TRBJ1-2; 11 nucleotides line up with TRBD1. The CDR3 is made up of 12 amino acids. Germline V lookup: CDR1 KGHSH, CDR2 LQKENI. Trimming took 5 bases from V and 10 from J; bases not matched to a gene: 3. This CDR3 is CASSRTGGDYTF. CDR3 coding DNA: TGTGCCAGCTCAAGGACAGGGGGCGACTACACCTTC.

This clone was counted only a few times. CDR3 nucleotides: TGTGCCAGTAGTTCGGACAGGGGCTACGAGCAGTACTTC. It encodes CASSSDRGYEQYF. J is TRBJ2-7 and V is TRBV19; 9 bases fit TRBD1. Germline-derived CDR1 and CDR2 are LNHDA and SQIVND (reference sequence). V lost 5 bases, J lost 3 bases, and 2 bases stayed unmatched. CDR3 length: 13 residues.

The chain joins TRBV4-1 to TRBJ2-4, with a possible D match to TRBD2 (5 bases). V lost 4 bases and J lost 2, with 30 bases in between. Germline-derived CDR1 and CDR2 are MGHRA and YSYEKL. The CDR3 runs to 21 residues. The CDR3 loop reads CASSLERAGGGFERTKNIQYF. As DNA, the CDR3 is TGCGCCAGCAGCCTCGAAAGGGCCGGAGGAGGTTTTGAGAGGACCAAAAACATTCAGTACTTC.

V usage is TRBV9 and J usage is TRBJ2-1, with TRBD2 identical over 10 bases. The CDR3 is 16 amino acids. V lost 3 bases to trimming and J lost 6 bases; unmatched junction nucleotides: 9. In germline, CDR1 is SGDLS, CDR2 YYNGEE. The CDR3 spells CASSEQAGGPGNEQFF. CDR3 DNA: TGTGCCAGCAGCGAACAAGCGGGAGGGCCCGGCAATGAGCAGTTCTTC.

The rearrangement uses TRBV19 and TRBJ1-1; D unresolved. This CDR3 is built from 13 residues. The V and J ends lost 2 bases and 3 bases respectively, with 7 bases between them. The germline CDR1 and CDR2 sequences are LNHDA and SQIVND (reference sequence). CDR3 in amino acids: CASSISGDTEAFF. In DNA, the CDR3 is TGTGCCAGTAGTATATCGGGAGACACTGAAGCTTTCTTT.

The chain couples TRBV5-1 to TRBJ2-7, with 8 bases aligning to TRBD1. The length of the CDR3 is 15 residues. Unmatched junction bases numbered 8, after V lost 0 bases and J lost 6 bases. Per the germline V gene, CDR1 is SGHRS and CDR2 is YFSETQ. CDR3 coding DNA: TGCGCCAGCAGCTTGGTGGGGCAGGGGGCCGTCGAGCAGTACTTC. Protein sequence: CASSLVGQGAVEQYF.

The chain carries TRBV9 and TRBJ1-2; possibly TRBD1 for D (6 bases). CDR3 length: 15 amino acids. The ends were cut back, 2 bases at V and 3 bases at J, with 14 bases in the middle. Germline V CDR1 and CDR2: SGDLS, YYNGEE. Here the CDR3 DNA reads TGTGCCAGCAGCGTCCTTGTTTCAGGGGACTATGGCTACACCTTC. Protein sequence: CASSVLVSGDYGYTF.

V is TRBV11-2 and J is TRBJ2-3, with D possibly matching TRBD1 (5 bases). CDR3 length: 15 residues. Trimming cost V 0 bases and J 5 bases, with 12 bases left between them. CDR1 is SGHAT, CDR2 FQNNGV, per germline. This CDR3 reads CASSLEGRVIDTQYF. The CDR3 nucleotides read TGTGCCAGCAGCTTAGAGGGCAGGGTTATAGATACGCAGTATTTT.

The chain employs TRBV28 and TRBJ2-7, with 9 bases that match TRBD2. Trimming removed 3 bases from V and 0 bases from J; junction bases left unmatched: 9. There are 17 residues in the CDR3. CDR1 and CDR2 from the germline V gene are MDHEN and SYDVKM. The CDR3 DNA is TGTGCCAGCAGTTTGGTGGGGGGCGGGAGGGCCTCCTACGAGCAGTACTTC. It specifies CASSLVGGGRASYEQYF.

Ten or more counts support this clone. V gene TRBV27 combines with J gene TRBJ1-6; D remains unclear. Germline V gene sequence: CDR1 MNHEY, CDR2 SMNVEV (reference sequence). There are 16 residues in the CDR3. With 0 bases removed from V and 9 bases from J, the gap between germline ends came to 15 bases. For the CDR3, the DNA is TGTGCCAGCAGTTTATCAGTAGGAGGGATGACTTCACCCCTCCACTTT. Protein sequence: CASSLSVGGMTSPLHF.

This chain connects TRBV5-1 to TRBJ1-5, with a possible D match to TRBD1 (6 bases). With 4 bases removed from V and 3 bases from J, the gap between germline ends came to 14 bases. The CDR3 is 15 amino acids. Germline CDR1 is SGHRS and CDR2 is YFSETQ. For the CDR3, the DNA is TGCGCCAGCAGCCCGGGACAAGGCGTCAATCAGCCCCAGCATTTT. Encoded protein: CASSPGQGVNQPQHF.

The rearrangement links TRBV5-1 to TRBJ2-1; 12 bases align to TRBD1. The CDR3 is made up of 16 amino acids. Germline-derived CDR1 and CDR2 are SGHRS and YFSETQ. Germline trimming cut 7 bases from V and 6 bases from J; bases unmatched to any gene: 11. CDR3 protein: CASGRTGTGGPNEQFF. The CDR3 DNA reads TGCGCCAGCGGGCGGACAGGGACAGGGGGCCCCAATGAGCAGTTCTTC.